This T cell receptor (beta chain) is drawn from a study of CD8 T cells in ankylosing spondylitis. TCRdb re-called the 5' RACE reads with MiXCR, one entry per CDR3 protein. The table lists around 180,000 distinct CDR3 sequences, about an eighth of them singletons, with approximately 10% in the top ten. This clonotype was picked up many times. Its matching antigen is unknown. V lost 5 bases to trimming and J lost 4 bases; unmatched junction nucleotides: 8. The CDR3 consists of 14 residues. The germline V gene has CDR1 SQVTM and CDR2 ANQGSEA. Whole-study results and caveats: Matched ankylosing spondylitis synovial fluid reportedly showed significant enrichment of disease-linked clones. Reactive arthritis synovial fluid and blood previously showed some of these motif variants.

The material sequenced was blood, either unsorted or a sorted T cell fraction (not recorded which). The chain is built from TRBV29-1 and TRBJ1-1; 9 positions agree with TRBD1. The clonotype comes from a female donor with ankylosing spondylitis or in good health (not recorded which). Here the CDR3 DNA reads TGCAGCGTTCATGGACAGGGGTCAATCACTGAAGCTTTCTTT. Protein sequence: CSVHGQGSITEAFF.